This TCR beta chain is from a study of OX40 agonist ivuxolimab in advanced cancers. About the full investigation: The costimulatory receptor OX40 (CD134) was targeted by ivuxolimab, a fully human IgG2 agonistic monoclonal antibody. Intravenous ivuxolimab was administered to patients every 2 weeks at six dose levels: 0.01, 0.1, 0.3, 1.5, 3 and 10 mg/kg. Among the approximately 50 dose-escalation patients, about 20 had hepatocellular carcinoma, about 15 melanoma, 9 renal cell carcinoma and 9 head and neck cancer. A male proportion of around 83% and a mean age of approximately 61 years, ranging from roughly 23 to 80, were recorded for the dose-escalation cohort. Prior anti-PD-1, anti-PD-L1 or anti-CTLA-4 therapy was permitted, and 40% of dose-escalation patients had received checkpoint inhibitors. Partial responses were achieved by three dose-escalation patients, of whom one had hepatocellular carcinoma and two had cutaneous melanoma. Peripheral TCRbeta sequencing was intended to test whether TCR sequence diversity was altered and clonal T-cell expansion was caused by ivuxolimab. The paper describes the monotherapy dose-escalation part (N of about 54 patients) of the phase I trial of ivuxolimab. Here is what the overall study found, with its caveats: On average, CD8+ T cells showed more expanded clones than CD4+ T cells after ivuxolimab. Clonal expansion of both CD4+ and CD8+ blood T cells was observed from baseline to week 6 at doses 0.1 to 3.0 mg/kg. Partial responders in the 0.1-3.0 mg/kg groups had among the lowest normalized peripheral clonal expansion, especially among CD8+ T cells. Low levels of normalized T-cell clonal expansion were also seen in some patients who did not respond. The antigen specificity of the peripheral T cells that underwent clonal expansion was not determined.

Trimmed from V: 9 bases; trimmed from J: 9 bases; junction bases lacking a gene match: 6. Taken from cysteine to phenylalanine, the CDR3 has 13 residues. The only DNA kept is the CDR3, 39 bases in frame from the first base. Reading the germline V gene (reference sequence) gives CDR1 LNHNV and CDR2 YYDKDF. Genomic DNA was extracted from sorted cells for sequencing of the TCRbeta CDR3 region. TCRbeta CDR3 regions were sequenced using the immunoSEQ Assay. TCRdb took this table from immuneACCESS and kept in-frame rearrangements with V and J called. Such tables lack part of the clones; where checked against another copy, unresolved V genes explain under half of the gap, and the rest is unexplained. This sample is represented by around 58,000 clones; approximately 94% of them were singletons. The top ten clones comprise around 19% of the sample. Note on this clone: The clone's antigen remains unknown. Per-base qualities were not stored, and no clone one base away is much larger.

The trial excluded patients who had a history of autoimmune disease or who were on systemic immunosuppression. In every dose cohort, peripheral blood was drawn for TCR sequencing at baseline, cycle 4 day 1, and cycle 7 day 1. The samples were taken from a phase I, first-in-human, multicenter, open-label dose-escalation trial of ivuxolimab. Adults with locally advanced or metastatic melanoma, renal cell, hepatocellular, or head and neck squamous cell carcinoma were enrolled in the trial. Before TCR sequencing, CD4+ T cells and CD8+ T cells from peripheral blood were sorted into separate populations.

The input for sequencing was CD4+ or CD8+ T cells sorted from blood, taken in a trial of the OX40 agonist ivuxolimab. The V gene is TRBV15 and the J gene is TRBJ2-1, with 12 central nucleotides matching TRBD2. This clonotype originated in an adult with an advanced solid tumor such as melanoma, head and neck, liver or kidney cancer. CDR3 region: CATWTSGTGEQFF. The nucleotide sequence reads as follows: TGTGCCACTTGGACTAGCGGGACCGGTGAGCAGTTCTTC.